Each of the 14 T cell receptor beta chains below was sequenced from the same sample in a study of blood T cell repertoires in COVID-19 (TCRdb year 2020). Library prep was done by the immunoSEQ multiplex PCR assay. Sourced from immuneACCESS, this table was stored by TCRdb with only in-frame sequences that have V and J called. A share of the clones is absent; for the studies checked, an unresolved V gene accounts for under half, and the remainder has no known explanation. Recorded for this sample are just over 650,000 clones; more than 80% of them occurred a single time. The ten largest clones represent roughly 0.25% of the sample. The sample taken for sequencing was peripheral blood. These receptors were collected from a woman aged 18 to 35 with acute or convalescent COVID-19.

The chain carries TRBV15 and TRBJ2-1; 8 nucleotides agree with TRBD2. CDR3 length equals 16 residues. The germline V gene has CDR1 LNHNV and CDR2 YYDKDF (reference sequence). V was pared by 2 bases and J by 4 bases, with 7 bases of the junction left unmatched. The CDR3 loop is CATSRNSGAVYNEQFF. CDR3 in DNA: TGTGCCACCAGCAGAAATAGCGGGGCGGTTTACAATGAGCAGTTCTTC. The whole variable domain, remainder taken from reference TRBV15 and TRBJ2-1, is DAMVIQNPRYQVTQFGKPVTLSCSQTLNHNVMYWYQQKSSQAPKLLFHYYDKDFNNEADTPDNFQSRRPNTSFCFLDIRSPGLGDTAMYLCATSRNSGAVYNEQFFGPGTRLTVL.

This CDR3 reads CASSYRDRGFGQPQHF. In nucleotides, the CDR3 is TGTGCCAGCAGCTACCGAGACAGGGGGTTTGGTCAGCCCCAGCATTTT. The V call is TRBV7-8, the J call TRBJ1-5, with 9 bases that match TRBD1. From germline, CDR1 is SGHVS and CDR2 FQNEAQ. J gave up 6 bases and V 4 bases, and 10 bases lay outside the gene matches. The CDR3 extends over 16 amino acids. Full variable domain (missing parts from reference TRBV7-8 and TRBJ1-5): GAGVSQSPRYKVAKRGQDVALRCDPISGHVSLFWYQQALGQGPEFLTYFQNEAQLDKSGLPSDRFFAERPEGSVSTLKIQRTQQEDSAVYLCASSYRDRGFGQPQHFGDGTRLSIL.

The rearrangement joins TRBV20-1 to TRBJ2-3; D call uncertain. The CDR3 spans 12 residues. Trimming left V 3 bases short and J 8 bases short, with 12 bases between. Germline CDR1 is DFQATT and CDR2 is SNEGSKA (reference sequence). The CDR3 DNA follows: TGCAGTGCTAGTGCGTTCATGAGTACGCAGTATTTT. It codes for CSASAFMSTQYF.

The chain joins TRBV5-1 to TRBJ2-7; 9 nucleotides agree with TRBD1. J lost 4 bases, V lost 2 bases, and 4 bases had no gene match. From germline, CDR1 is SGHRS and CDR2 YFSETQ. The CDR3 is 14 amino acids. The CDR3 loop reads CASSFATGGYEQYF. CDR3 bases: TGCGCCAGCAGCTTCGCGACAGGGGGGTACGAGCAGTACTTC. Complete variable domain (other parts from reference TRBV5-1 and TRBJ2-7): KAGVTQTPRYLIKTRGQQVTLSCSPISGHRSVSWYQQTPGQGLQFLFEYFSETQRNKGNFPGRFSGRQFSNSRSEMNVSTLELGDSALYLCASSFATGGYEQYFGPGTRLTVT.

Concerning this clone: Other nucleotide sequences from this sample produce the same CDR3. The rearrangement uses TRBV7-2 and TRBJ1-1; TRBD1 matches at 9 bases. Germline CDR1 SGHTA, CDR2 FQGNSA. This CDR3 is built from 14 residues. The V segment lost 1 base and the J segment 5 bases; nucleotides outside the gene matches: 2. In DNA, the CDR3 is TGTGCCAGCAGCTTAGACAGGGGGCGGACTGAAGCTTTCTTT. Translating gives CASSLDRGRTEAFF.

V usage is TRBV4-3 and J usage is TRBJ1-1, with TRBD1 as a possible D gene (5 bases). The length of the CDR3 is 15 residues. Germline V lookup: CDR1 LGHNA, CDR2 YSLEER. Deletions cut 4 bases from V and 4 bases from J, with 16 bases between. The DNA for the CDR3 is TGCGCCAGCAGCCCCAAGGGGCCGGCCCCCACTGAAGCTTTCTTT. Translated, it gives CASSPKGPAPTEAFF.

The CDR3 DNA reads as TGTGCCACCGTGGACAGGCCCACTCCCGAAGCTTTCTTT. Its protein product is CATVDRPTPEAFF. The chain links TRBV2 to TRBJ1-1, with TRBD1 identical over 7 bases. V shed 10 bases and J 8 bases; nucleotides not matched to a gene: 13. The CDR3 extends over 13 amino acids. Germline CDR1 reads SNHLY; CDR2 reads FYNNEI.

J is TRBJ1-2 and V is TRBV3-1 (or the pseudogene TRBV3-2); 8 bases are a match to TRBD1. J lost 5 bases, V lost 4 bases, and 27 bases had no gene match. The length of the CDR3 is 21 residues. The germline V gene has CDR1 LGHDT and CDR2 YNNKEL (reference sequence). The CDR3 DNA reads TGTGCCAGCAGCCTTCCGTTTGCCAGGTTGAGGGCCGGACAGGGCTTGTATGGCTACACCTTC. Encoded protein: CASSLPFARLRAGQGLYGYTF.

A word on this clone: At one boundary the junction diverges from the germline segment, which might be a read error. V gene TRBV20-1 combines with J gene TRBJ1-2, with a weak D call TRBD1 (5 bases). The germline gives CDR1 DFQATT, CDR2 SNEGSKA (reference sequence). The CDR3 has 13 residues. The CDR3: CSASTGLGYGYTF. CDR3 in DNA: TGCAGCGCTAGTACGGGACTGGGCTATGGCTACACCTTC.

The chain employs TRBV7-3 and TRBJ1-1; a weak D match, TRBD1 (6 bases). The V gene's germline CDR1 is SGHTA and CDR2 FQGTGA. Trimming shortened V by 5 bases and J by 2 bases, and 9 bases separated the two germline ends. The CDR3 has 13 residues. CDR3 in amino acids: CASSRGFNTEAFF. The CDR3 DNA reads as TGTGCCAGCAGCAGGGGGTTTAACACTGAAGCTTTCTTT.

This sequence joins TRBV10-1 and TRBJ1-2; D is unclear. Germline CDR1 WNHNN, CDR2 SYGVQD (reference sequence). Trimming pared 6 bases from V and 0 bases from J, leaving 14 bases between. CDR3 length equals 15 residues. The CDR3, as DNA: TGCGCCAGCAGATACACGCAGGCATCTAACTATGGCTACACCTTC. Its translation is CASRYTQASNYGYTF.

The V call is TRBV9, the J call TRBJ1-4; D possibly corresponds to TRBD1 (5 bases). V lost 2 bases and J lost 8, with 13 bases in between. The CDR3 is 14 amino acids. Germline V gene sequence: CDR1 SGDLS, CDR2 YYNGEE. CDR3 sequence reads: CASSVTGGSEKLFF. CDR3 nucleotides: TGTGCCAGCAGCGTTACAGGTGGCAGCGAAAAACTGTTTTTT.

Here the CDR3 reads CASSLPLTGERADTQYF. The CDR3 nucleotides read TGTGCCAGCAGCTTGCCCCTGACAGGGGAACGAGCAGATACGCAGTATTTT. The V call is TRBV7-2, the J call TRBJ2-3; TRBD1 matches 8 bases. Germline V lookup: CDR1 SGHTA, CDR2 FQGNSA. The CDR3 consists of 17 residues. J gave up 4 bases and V 3 bases, and 12 bases lay outside the gene matches.

The chain joins TRBV19 to TRBJ2-7; D unclear. Between the trimmed V and J ends, which lost 6 bases and 2 bases, there was a span of 17 bases. CDR1 and CDR2 (germline): LNHDA, SQIVND (reference sequence). The CDR3 contains 15 residues. In nucleotides, the CDR3 is TGTGCCAGTAGATATATGGAGACGGGTACCTACGAGCAGTACTTC. Amino acid sequence: CASRYMETGTYEQYF.